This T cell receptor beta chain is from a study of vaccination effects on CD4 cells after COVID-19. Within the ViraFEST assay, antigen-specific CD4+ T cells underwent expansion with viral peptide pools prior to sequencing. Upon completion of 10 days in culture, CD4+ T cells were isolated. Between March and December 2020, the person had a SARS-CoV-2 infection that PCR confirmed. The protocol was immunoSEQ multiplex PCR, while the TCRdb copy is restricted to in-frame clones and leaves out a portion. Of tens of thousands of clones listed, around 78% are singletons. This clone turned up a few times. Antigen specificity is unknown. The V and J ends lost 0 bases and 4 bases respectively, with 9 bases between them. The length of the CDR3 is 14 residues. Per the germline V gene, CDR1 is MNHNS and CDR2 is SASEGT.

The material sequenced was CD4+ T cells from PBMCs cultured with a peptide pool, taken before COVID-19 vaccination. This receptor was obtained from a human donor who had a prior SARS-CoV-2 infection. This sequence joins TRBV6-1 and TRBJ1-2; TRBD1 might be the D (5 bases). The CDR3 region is CASSEALGGYGYTF. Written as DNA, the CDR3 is TGTGCCAGCAGTGAAGCGCTCGGGGGCTATGGCTACACCTTC.